A selection of T cell receptor beta chains follows, all from one sample in a study of regulatory T cells in long-lasting Graves disease. TCRdb analysed the multiplex PCR reads with MiXCR anew, one entry per CDR3 protein. The repertoire consists of about 470,000 distinct CDR3 sequences, with roughly 20% occurring once and the leading ten covering approximately 7.8%. The sequencing here drew on peripheral blood mononuclear cells (PBMCs), taken when the disease was refractory, from a patient treated with antithyroid drugs. These receptors were obtained from a female donor with Graves disease. Each CDR3 is given with its conserved first and last residue. The order of the fields is clone size, V gene, J gene, D gene, CDR3 DNA, CDR3 protein. The D gene is left open where the match is weak. Expanded clones get a size class; other rows say once, few or many, or leave the size out.

abundance: -
v_gene: TRBV11-2
j_gene: TRBJ2-3
d_gene: -
CDR3nt: TGTGCCAGCAGGGCGGGACGAACGAACACAGATACGCAGTATTTT
CDR3aa: CASRAGRTNTDTQYF

abundance: -
v_gene: TRBV5-8
j_gene: TRBJ1-4
d_gene: -
CDR3nt: TGTGCCAGCAGCTATGGGGGGGGGCCTCCCCTTGCAACTAATGAAAAACTGTTTTTT
CDR3aa: CASSYGGGPPLATNEKLFF

abundance: -
v_gene: TRBV6-1
j_gene: TRBJ2-5
d_gene: -
CDR3nt: TGTGCCAGCAAAATAGGACGCCGTTCGCCAGGGACCCAGTACTTC
CDR3aa: CASKIGRRSPGTQYF

abundance: many
v_gene: TRBV6-1
j_gene: TRBJ1-2
d_gene: -
CDR3nt: TGTGCCAGCGGCTATGGCTACACCTTC
CDR3aa: CASGYGYTF

abundance: -
v_gene: TRBV5-8
j_gene: TRBJ1-5
d_gene: TRBD1
CDR3nt: TGTGCCAGCAGCTTGGGTTCACAGGGGCTTGGGGCCCAGCATTTT
CDR3aa: CASSLGSQGLGAQHF

abundance: many
v_gene: TRBV19
j_gene: TRBJ1-1
d_gene: -
CDR3nt: TGTGCCAGTAGTACCGAGTTGAACACTGAAGCTTTCTTT
CDR3aa: CASSTELNTEAFF

abundance: few
v_gene: TRBV12-3/TRBV12-4
j_gene: TRBJ2-1
d_gene: -
CDR3nt: TGTGCCAGCAGTTTAAGTCAAAGGGGCAATGAGCAGTTCTTC
CDR3aa: CASSLSQRGNEQFF

abundance: many
v_gene: TRBV6-5
j_gene: TRBJ1-1
d_gene: -
CDR3nt: TGTGCCAGCAGGTACAACAGGGCTATGAACACTGAAGCTTTCTTT
CDR3aa: CASRYNRAMNTEAFF

abundance: -
v_gene: TRBV5-1
j_gene: TRBJ2-7
d_gene: TRBD2
CDR3nt: TGCGCCAGCAGCTTGATGGGAGGGGCTGAGGCCTACGAGCAGTACTTC
CDR3aa: CASSLMGGAEAYEQYF

abundance: -
v_gene: TRBV9
j_gene: TRBJ2-6
d_gene: -
CDR3nt: TGTGCCAGCAATTCCCAGGGGAACGGGGCCAACGTCCTGACTTTC
CDR3aa: CASNSQGNGANVLTF

abundance: -
v_gene: TRBV27
j_gene: TRBJ2-7
d_gene: TRBD1
CDR3nt: TGTGCCAGCAGGCGGGACAGGAACTACGAGCAGTACTTC
CDR3aa: CASRRDRNYEQYF

abundance: many
v_gene: TRBV12-3/TRBV12-4
j_gene: TRBJ1-1
d_gene: -
CDR3nt: TGTGCCAGCAGTTTAAATGGCGGGGGCAACACTGAAGCTTTCTTT
CDR3aa: CASSLNGGGNTEAFF

abundance: many
v_gene: TRBV29-1
j_gene: TRBJ1-5
d_gene: -
CDR3nt: TGCAGCGTTGAAGAGGGCTCGGGTAACGGTCAGCCCCAGCATTTT
CDR3aa: CSVEEGSGNGQPQHF

abundance: -
v_gene: TRBV6-2/TRBV6-3
j_gene: TRBJ1-6
d_gene: -
CDR3nt: TGTGCCAGCAGCCAGCACAATAATTCACCCCTCCACTTT
CDR3aa: CASSQHNNSPLHF

abundance: -
v_gene: TRBV14
j_gene: TRBJ1-1
d_gene: -
CDR3nt: TGTGCCAGCAGCCAAGTTGCGGGGGGAATGGATGCTTTCTTT
CDR3aa: CASSQVAGGMDAFF